The rows below give T cell receptor beta chains drawn from one sample of a study of blood T cell repertoires in COVID-19. The method was immunoSEQ multiplex PCR; TCRdb's version includes in-frame clones alone and lacks a portion of them. Among approximately 130,000 clones listed, 75% to 90% were seen once. The sample taken for sequencing was PBMCs or T cells enriched from blood (not recorded which). These receptor sequences come from a woman in her forties or fifties who had recovered from COVID-19. CDR3s include the opening cysteine and the closing phenylalanine or tryptophan. The D gene is left open where the match is weak.

len	v_gene	d_gene	j_gene	CDR3aa
13	TRBV12-5	.	TRBJ1-2	CASGGTLNYGYTF
13	TRBV12-3/TRBV12-4	.	TRBJ1-5	CASSLADKQPQHF
14	TRBV11-3	.	TRBJ2-7	CASSLAPTAYEQYF
15	TRBV7-6	TRBD2	TRBJ2-1	CASSSSGGDYNEQFF
15	TRBV7-8	.	TRBJ1-1	CASSLLGRGNTEAFF
15	TRBV19	TRBD1	TRBJ2-3	CARRQGAIGTDTQYF
16	TRBV27	TRBD1	TRBJ2-1	CASSFTGGSSYNEQFF
15	TRBV6-5	TRBD1	TRBJ1-2	CASTPGPGGFYGYTF
16	TRBV5-1	.	TRBJ1-1	CASSSSPGGGSTEAFF
17	TRBV30	.	TRBJ2-3	CAWSVRRNFISTDTQYF
12	TRBV27	TRBD1	TRBJ2-7	CASSGTAYEQYF
14	TRBV9	TRBD1	TRBJ1-2	CASSVGTGFYGYTF
16	TRBV2	TRBD1	TRBJ2-5	CASSLSRTGVGETQYF
17	TRBV9	TRBD2	TRBJ2-1	CASSPPGLAGGRDEQFF
14	TRBV7-9	.	TRBJ1-2	CASSLYGEGAGYTF
13	TRBV19	.	TRBJ2-2	CASSGGLDGELFF
15	TRBV7-7	TRBD2	TRBJ2-5	CASRPLAGGQETQYF
16	TRBV4-1	.	TRBJ1-2	CASSHPFRGRGYGYTF
16	TRBV11-2	.	TRBJ2-4	CASSPDRLIAKNIQYF
15	TRBV7-2	.	TRBJ2-5	CASSLVQGDSETQYF
14	TRBV2	TRBD1	TRBJ2-1	CASSERGHPGAQFF
14	TRBV3-1/TRBV3-2	.	TRBJ1-1	CASSEARESTEAFF
14	TRBV5-1	TRBD1	TRBJ2-7	CASSPGTGTYEQYF
18	TRBV2	TRBD2	TRBJ2-2	CASSRGLAGAANTGELFF
13	TRBV6-1	TRBD1	TRBJ2-7	CASRTGGAGEQYF
16	TRBV5-1	.	TRBJ2-7	CASSLAPGPSSYEQYF
14	TRBV6-4	TRBD1	TRBJ1-4	CASGRQGKNEKLFF
14	TRBV5-6	.	TRBJ2-1	CASSLAASDNEQFF
14	TRBV11-2	TRBD2	TRBJ2-2	CASSAGGSAGELFF
16	TRBV11-3	TRBD2	TRBJ2-1	CASSLDRGGTYNEQFF
14	TRBV7-9	TRBD1	TRBJ1-1	CASSPRTGPFLAFF
15	TRBV5-1	.	TRBJ2-3	CASSLDSASTDTQYF
14	TRBV7-8	.	TRBJ1-1	CASSLATGSTEAFF
14	TRBV5-4	TRBD1	TRBJ1-1	CASSLQGAGTEAFF
15	TRBV5-6	.	TRBJ2-3	CASSLATLGSDTQYF
12	TRBV9	.	TRBJ2-7	CASSQDSYEQYF
12	TRBV11-3	.	TRBJ2-2	CASSFMTGELFF
13	TRBV7-2	.	TRBJ1-5	CASSSGLEQPQHF
16	TRBV11-2	TRBD2	TRBJ2-2	CASSSTSGGAAGELFF
13	TRBV29-1	TRBD1	TRBJ1-1	CSSRQGLETEAFF
14	TRBV19	TRBD1	TRBJ2-1	CASAGQGAGNEQFF
15	TRBV5-4	.	TRBJ1-1	CASSLVGGRDTEAFF
11	TRBV20-1	.	TRBJ2-2	CSAQNTGELFF
13	TRBV30	TRBD1	TRBJ1-5	CAWGTGDNQPQHF
15	TRBV6-5	TRBD1	TRBJ1-1	CASSTRDRRVTEAFF
15	TRBV6-5	.	TRBJ1-2	CASSYLGGENYGYTF
11	TRBV7-8	.	TRBJ2-7	CASSLQYEQYF
16	TRBV27	.	TRBJ2-3	CASSLDWRAGYGTQYF
14	TRBV6-5	TRBD1	TRBJ1-2	CASSKPGGASGYTF
13	TRBV6-5	.	TRBJ1-2	CATELRRDYGYTF
16	TRBV27	TRBD1	TRBJ1-1	CASTPGQGVRNTEAFF
16	TRBV24-1	TRBD1	TRBJ2-3	CATSDWDSFSTDTQYF
15	TRBV5-1	.	TRBJ2-7	CASSLLGQLLVEQYF
15	TRBV4-1	.	TRBJ1-1	CASSPTYGGYTEAFF
13	TRBV7-3	.	TRBJ2-3	CASSPGDTDTQYF